These T cell receptor beta chains were read from a single sample in a study of somatic mutations in cytotoxic T cells in rheumatoid arthritis. Using immunoSEQ multiplex PCR, the repertoire was profiled, and TCRdb retains in-frame clones only, with some absent. Of some 40,000 clones in the sample, approximately 80% were seen once. The sequenced sample was CD8+ T cells sorted from blood. These receptor sequences come from a man aged 35 to 55 in good health. CDR3s include the opening cysteine and the closing phenylalanine or tryptophan. A D gene is named only where the DNA matches it firmly. The size entry is marked missing in some rows and otherwise reads once, few, many or a size class.

d_call j_call v_call clone_size cdr3_nt cdr3_aa
- TRBJ2-1 TRBV27 few TGTGCCAGCAGTTTATCGAAGGGACAGCAGTTCTTC CASSLSKGQQFF
- TRBJ2-2 TRBV27 - TGTGCCAGCAGTCCCGGGTTGGGGCTCGGGGAGCTGTTTTTT CASSPGLGLGELFF
- TRBJ2-7 TRBV27 once TGTGCCAGCAGTCCCGTGGGGGGGGGCCCCTACGAGCAGTACTTC CASSPVGGGPYEQYF
- TRBJ2-7 TRBV5-4 - TGTGCCAGCAGCCTCACGGGGGCTAGCTCCTACGAGCAGTACTTC CASSLTGASSYEQYF
- TRBJ1-5 TRBV30 - TGTGCCTGGAGTGTAGGGCAGGGAAATCAGCCCCAGCATTTT CAWSVGQGNQPQHF
TRBD1 TRBJ2-3 TRBV12-5 - TGTGCTAGTGGTTTGGTACAAGGGGACAGGGGCAGCACAGATACGCAGTATTTT CASGLVQGDRGSTDTQYF
- TRBJ2-1 TRBV28 once TGTGCCAGTAGGATCGGTGCCTCCTACAATGAGCAGTTCTTC CASRIGASYNEQFF
TRBD1 TRBJ2-7 TRBV5-4 - TGTGCCAGCAGACCCGGGACAGGGGTCTACGAGCAGTACTTC CASRPGTGVYEQYF
TRBD2 TRBJ2-7 TRBV7-9 - TGTGCCAGCAGCTCACGGACTAGCGGGGAATTCGAGCAGTACTTC CASSSRTSGEFEQYF
TRBD1 TRBJ2-6 TRBV6-1 - TGTGCCAGCAGTGAGCTAACGGGACAGAGCTCTGGGGCCAACGTCCTGACTTTC CASSELTGQSSGANVLTF
- TRBJ2-3 TRBV9 once TGTGCCAGCAGCGTAGAGGTCGTTAGCCCAAGCACAGATACGCAGTATTTT CASSVEVVSPSTDTQYF
- TRBJ2-7 TRBV10-1 - TGCGCCAGCAGTGAGGGCCTCTCCTACGAGCAGTACTTC CASSEGLSYEQYF
TRBD1 TRBJ2-7 TRBV5-4 - TGTGCCAGCAGCCTGGACAGGGGGTCCTACGAGCAGTACTTC CASSLDRGSYEQYF
TRBD1 TRBJ2-6 TRBV9 - TGTGCCAGCAGCGTAGCAGGGCAGGGGGCAACTGGGGCCAACGTCCTGACTTTC CASSVAGQGATGANVLTF
TRBD2 TRBJ2-1 TRBV28 - TGTGCCAGCAGTTTACTAGCGGGAGAATACAATGAGCAGTTCTTC CASSLLAGEYNEQFF
TRBD1 TRBJ2-7 TRBV11-2 - TGTGCCAGCAGCCCAGGGGGGACAGGGACCTACGAGCAGTACTTC CASSPGGTGTYEQYF
TRBD1 TRBJ1-6 TRBV28 - TGTGCCAGCAGGGGGGCCCAGGGGGTGAATTCACCCCTCCACTTT CASRGAQGVNSPLHF
- TRBJ2-2 TRBV6-4 - TGTGCCAGCAGTGACGGGAACACCGGGGAGCTGTTTTTT CASSDGNTGELFF
TRBD1 TRBJ1-1 TRBV30 - TGTGCCTGGATCCCGACAGGGCTTGGCACTGAAGCTTTCTTT CAWIPTGLGTEAFF
- TRBJ2-7 TRBV28 - TGTGCCAGCAGCCGATTGACTGAGGACAGCTCCTACGAGCAGTACTTC CASSRLTEDSSYEQYF
- TRBJ2-7 TRBV1 - TGCACCAGCAGCCGAAGGGAGACAGAGGGCTCCTACGAGCAGTACTTC CTSSRRETEGSYEQYF
TRBD1 TRBJ2-7 TRBV29-1 few TGCAGCGTTGAATGGGACAGGGACGGATGGCGCCAATCCGAGCAGTACTTC CSVEWDRDGWRQSEQYF
TRBD2 TRBJ2-7 TRBV5-6 few TGTGCCAGCAGCTTGGACGGGAGGCCGGCCTACGAGCAGTACTTC CASSLDGRPAYEQYF